The clone carrying this T cell receptor beta chain is deemed medium-sized. This sample is part of a study of brain T cells in children with intractable seizures. At least one anti-epileptic drug was given before surgery. The assay was immunoSEQ multiplex PCR, and TCRdb's table has in-frame clones only and misses some. The sample includes 110,000 or so clones, 85% to 95% of them seen just once. The CDR3 has 12 amino acids. Germline V gene lookup returns CDR1 MGHDK and CDR2 SYGVNS. The germline V and J ends were trimmed by 6 bases and 5 bases, with 10 bases remaining between them. The sequence was obtained from a boy under three years old with hemimegalencephaly and intractable seizures. The sequenced sample was peripheral blood, obtained at surgery. The chain is built from TRBV25-1 and TRBJ2-5; D uncertain. Written as DNA, the CDR3 is TGTGCCAGCAGGTTAGGTTTGGAGACCCAGTACTTC. Translation: CASRLGLETQYF. The full variable domain, completed using reference TRBV25-1 and TRBJ2-5, is EADIYQTPRYLVIGTGKKITLECSQTMGHDKMYWYQQDPGMELHLIHYSYGVNSTEKGDLSSESTVSRIRTEHFPLTLESARPSHTSQYLCASRLGLETQYFGPGTRLLVL.